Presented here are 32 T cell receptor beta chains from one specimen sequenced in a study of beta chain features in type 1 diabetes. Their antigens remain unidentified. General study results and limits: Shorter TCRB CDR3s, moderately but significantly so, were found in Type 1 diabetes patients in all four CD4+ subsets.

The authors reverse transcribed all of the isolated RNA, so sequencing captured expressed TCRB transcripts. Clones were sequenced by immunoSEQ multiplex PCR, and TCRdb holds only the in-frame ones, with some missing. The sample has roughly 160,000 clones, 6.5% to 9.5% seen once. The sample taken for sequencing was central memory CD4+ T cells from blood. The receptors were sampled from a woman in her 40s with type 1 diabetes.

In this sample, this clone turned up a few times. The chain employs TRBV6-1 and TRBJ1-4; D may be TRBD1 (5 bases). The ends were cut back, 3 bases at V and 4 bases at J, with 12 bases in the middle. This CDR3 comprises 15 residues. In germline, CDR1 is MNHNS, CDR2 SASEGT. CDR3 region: CASSDVTALNEKLFF. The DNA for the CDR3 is TGTGCCAGCAGTGATGTGACAGCCCTTAATGAAAAACTGTTTTTT.

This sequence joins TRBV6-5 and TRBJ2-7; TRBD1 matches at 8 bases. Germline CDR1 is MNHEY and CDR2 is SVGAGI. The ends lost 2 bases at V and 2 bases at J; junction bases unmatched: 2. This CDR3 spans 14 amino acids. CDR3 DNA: TGTGCCAGCAGTTACCGACAGGGGCCCTACGAGCAGTACTTC. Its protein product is CASSYRQGPYEQYF.

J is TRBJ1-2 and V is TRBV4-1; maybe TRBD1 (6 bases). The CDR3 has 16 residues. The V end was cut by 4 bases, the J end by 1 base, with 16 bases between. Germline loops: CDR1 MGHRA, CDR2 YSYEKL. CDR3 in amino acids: CASSRAGTQNNYGYTF. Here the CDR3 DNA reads TGCGCCAGCAGCCGTGCCGGGACACAGAATAACTATGGCTACACCTTC.

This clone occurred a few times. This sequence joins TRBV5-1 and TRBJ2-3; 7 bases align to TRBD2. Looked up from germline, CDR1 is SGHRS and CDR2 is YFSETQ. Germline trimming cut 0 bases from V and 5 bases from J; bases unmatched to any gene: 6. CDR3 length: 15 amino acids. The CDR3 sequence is CASSLDPSGIDTQYF. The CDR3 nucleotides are TGCGCCAGCAGCTTGGATCCCAGCGGGATAGATACGCAGTATTTT. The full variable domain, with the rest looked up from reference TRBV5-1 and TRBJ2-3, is KAGVTQTPRYLIKTRGQQVTLSCSPISGHRSVSWYQQTPGQGLQFLFEYFSETQRNKGNFPGRFSGRQFSNSRSEMNVSTLELGDSALYLCASSLDPSGIDTQYFGPGTRLTVL.

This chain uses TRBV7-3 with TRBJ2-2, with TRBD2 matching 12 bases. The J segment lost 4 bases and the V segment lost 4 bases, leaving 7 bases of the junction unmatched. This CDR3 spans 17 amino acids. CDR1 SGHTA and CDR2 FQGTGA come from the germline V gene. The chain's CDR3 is CASSSSSGGAGTGELFF. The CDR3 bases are TGTGCCAGCAGCTCGTCTAGCGGGGGGGCCGGCACCGGGGAGCTGTTTTTT.

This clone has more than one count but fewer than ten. This CDR3 is CAWSPGSSNQPQHF. Written as DNA, the CDR3 is TGTGCCTGGAGTCCCGGGTCCTCCAATCAGCCCCAGCATTTT. V gene TRBV30 combines with J gene TRBJ1-5, with D uncertain. CDR3 size: 14 residues. CDR1 and CDR2 (germline): GTSNPN, SVGIG (reference sequence). Between the trimmed V and J ends, which lost 2 bases and 3 bases, there was a span of 11 bases.

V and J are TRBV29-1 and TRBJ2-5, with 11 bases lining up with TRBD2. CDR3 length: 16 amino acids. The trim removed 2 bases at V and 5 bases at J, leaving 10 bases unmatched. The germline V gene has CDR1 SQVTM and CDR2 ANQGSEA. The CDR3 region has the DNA TGCAGCGTTGAACCCTTAGCGGGAGGGCGGAAGGAGACCCAGTACTTC. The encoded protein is CSVEPLAGGRKETQYF.

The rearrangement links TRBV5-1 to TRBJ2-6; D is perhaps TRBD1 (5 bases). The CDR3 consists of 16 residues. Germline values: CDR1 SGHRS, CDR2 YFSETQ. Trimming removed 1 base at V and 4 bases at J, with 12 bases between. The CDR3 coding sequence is TGCGCCAGCAGCTTGTTGGCGACAGCAGGGGCCAACGTCCTGACTTTC. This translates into CASSLLATAGANVLTF.

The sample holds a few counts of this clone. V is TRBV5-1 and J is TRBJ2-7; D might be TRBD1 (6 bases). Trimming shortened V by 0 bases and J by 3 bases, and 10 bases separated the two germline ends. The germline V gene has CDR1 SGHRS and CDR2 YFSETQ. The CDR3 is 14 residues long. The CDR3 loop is CASSLGQVDYEQYF. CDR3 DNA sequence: TGCGCCAGCAGCTTGGGACAGGTTGACTACGAGCAGTACTTC.

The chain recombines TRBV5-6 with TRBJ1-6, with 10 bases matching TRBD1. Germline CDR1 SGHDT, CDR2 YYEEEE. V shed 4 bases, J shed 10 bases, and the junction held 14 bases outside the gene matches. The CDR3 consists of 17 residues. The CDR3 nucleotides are TGTGCCAGCAGCGGAAGACAGGGGGCGCCCCCAAGGTCACCCCTCCACTTT. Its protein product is CASSGRQGAPPRSPLHF.

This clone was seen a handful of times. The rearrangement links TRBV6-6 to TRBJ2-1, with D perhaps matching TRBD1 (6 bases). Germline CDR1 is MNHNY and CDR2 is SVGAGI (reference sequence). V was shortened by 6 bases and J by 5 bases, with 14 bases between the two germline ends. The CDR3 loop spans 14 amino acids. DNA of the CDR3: TGTGCCAGCAGCTGGGGGCTACTAAACAATGAGCAGTTCTTC. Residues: CASSWGLLNNEQFF.

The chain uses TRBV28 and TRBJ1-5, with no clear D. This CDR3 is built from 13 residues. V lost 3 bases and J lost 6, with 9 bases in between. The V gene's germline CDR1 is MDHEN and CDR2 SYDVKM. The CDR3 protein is CASSLERGQPQHF. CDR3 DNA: TGTGCCAGCAGTTTGGAGCGGGGTCAGCCCCAGCATTTT.

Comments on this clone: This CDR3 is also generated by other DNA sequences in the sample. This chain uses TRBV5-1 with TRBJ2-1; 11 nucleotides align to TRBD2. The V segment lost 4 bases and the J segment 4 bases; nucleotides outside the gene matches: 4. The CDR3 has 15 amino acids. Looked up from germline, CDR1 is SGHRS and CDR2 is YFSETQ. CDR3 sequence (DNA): TGCGCCAGCAGCGAGGCTAGCGGGGGGTACAATGAGCAGTTCTTC. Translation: CASSEASGGYNEQFF.

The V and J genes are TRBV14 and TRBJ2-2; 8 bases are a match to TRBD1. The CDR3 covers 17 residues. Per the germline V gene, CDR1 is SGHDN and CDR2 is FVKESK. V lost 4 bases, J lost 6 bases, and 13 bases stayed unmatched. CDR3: CASSRRRSGGSAGELFF. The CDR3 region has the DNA TGTGCCAGCAGCCGGAGGAGGTCAGGGGGCAGCGCCGGGGAGCTGTTTTTT.

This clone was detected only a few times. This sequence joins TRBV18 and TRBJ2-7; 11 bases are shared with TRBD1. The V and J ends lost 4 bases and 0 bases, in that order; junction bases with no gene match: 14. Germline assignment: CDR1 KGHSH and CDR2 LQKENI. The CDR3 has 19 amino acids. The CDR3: CASSRGTGGSGPGSYEQYF. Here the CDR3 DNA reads TGTGCCAGCTCACGAGGGACAGGGGGATCAGGGCCGGGCTCCTACGAGCAGTACTTC.

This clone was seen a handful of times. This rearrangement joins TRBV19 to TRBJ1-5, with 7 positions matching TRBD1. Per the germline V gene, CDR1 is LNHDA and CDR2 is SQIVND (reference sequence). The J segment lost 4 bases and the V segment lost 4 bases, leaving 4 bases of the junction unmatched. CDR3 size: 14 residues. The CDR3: CASSTGTENQPQHF. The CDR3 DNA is TGTGCCAGTAGTACGGGGACAGAGAATCAGCCCCAGCATTTT.

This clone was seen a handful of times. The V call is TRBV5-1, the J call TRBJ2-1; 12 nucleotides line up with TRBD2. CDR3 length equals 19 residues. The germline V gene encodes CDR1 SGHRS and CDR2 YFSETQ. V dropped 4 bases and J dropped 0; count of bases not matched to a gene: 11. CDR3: CASSMGLAGVKSSYNEQFF. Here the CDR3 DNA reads TGCGCCAGCAGCATGGGACTAGCGGGTGTAAAAAGCTCCTACAATGAGCAGTTCTTC.

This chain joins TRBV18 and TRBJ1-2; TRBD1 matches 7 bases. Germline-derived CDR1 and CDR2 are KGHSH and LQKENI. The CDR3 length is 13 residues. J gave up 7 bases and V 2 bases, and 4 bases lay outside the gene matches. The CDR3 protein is CASSPGDRVGYTF. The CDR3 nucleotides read TGTGCCAGCTCACCAGGCGACAGGGTTGGCTACACCTTC.

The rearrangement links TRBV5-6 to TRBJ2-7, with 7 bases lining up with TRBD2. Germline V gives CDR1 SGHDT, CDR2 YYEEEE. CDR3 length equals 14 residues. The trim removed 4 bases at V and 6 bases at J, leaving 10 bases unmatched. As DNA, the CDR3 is TGTGCCAGCAGCCCTGCTTCCGCGGGAGTCGAGCAGTACTTC. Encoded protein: CASSPASAGVEQYF.

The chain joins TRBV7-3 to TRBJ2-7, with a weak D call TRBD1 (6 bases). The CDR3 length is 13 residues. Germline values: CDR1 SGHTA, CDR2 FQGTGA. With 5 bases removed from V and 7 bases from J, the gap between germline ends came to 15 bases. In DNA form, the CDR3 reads TGTGCCAGCAGCGCCCAAATAGGGACAGAGCAGTACTTC. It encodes CASSAQIGTEQYF.

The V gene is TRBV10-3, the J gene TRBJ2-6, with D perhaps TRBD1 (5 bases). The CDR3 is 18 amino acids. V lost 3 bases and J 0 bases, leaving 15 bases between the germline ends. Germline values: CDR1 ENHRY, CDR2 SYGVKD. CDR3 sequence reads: CAISEGPAGFSGANVLTF. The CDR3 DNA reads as TGTGCCATCAGTGAAGGGCCGGCAGGGTTCTCTGGGGCCAACGTCCTGACTTTC.

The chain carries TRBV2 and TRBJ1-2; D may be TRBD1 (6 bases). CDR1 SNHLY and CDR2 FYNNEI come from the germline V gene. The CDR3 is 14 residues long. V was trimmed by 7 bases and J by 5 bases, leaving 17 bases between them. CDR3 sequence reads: CASKEQRQVYGYTF. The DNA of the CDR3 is TGTGCCAGCAAGGAACAGAGACAGGTGTATGGCTACACCTTC.

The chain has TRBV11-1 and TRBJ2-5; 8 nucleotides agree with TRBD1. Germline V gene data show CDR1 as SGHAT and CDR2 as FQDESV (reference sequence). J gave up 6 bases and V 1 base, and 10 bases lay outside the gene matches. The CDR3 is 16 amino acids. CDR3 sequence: CASSLVPGQGRKTQYF. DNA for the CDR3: TGTGCCAGCAGCTTAGTTCCAGGACAGGGAAGGAAGACCCAGTACTTC.

For the CDR3, the DNA is TGTGCCAGCAGCTTAACGCCGGGACAGCAAGAGACCCAGTACTTC. Translation: CASSLTPGQQETQYF. J is TRBJ2-5 and V is TRBV7-3; 7 bases align to TRBD1. The V segment lost 0 bases and the J segment 2 bases; nucleotides outside the gene matches: 3. The CDR3 is 15 residues long. The germline CDR1 and CDR2 sequences are SGHTA and FQGTGA.

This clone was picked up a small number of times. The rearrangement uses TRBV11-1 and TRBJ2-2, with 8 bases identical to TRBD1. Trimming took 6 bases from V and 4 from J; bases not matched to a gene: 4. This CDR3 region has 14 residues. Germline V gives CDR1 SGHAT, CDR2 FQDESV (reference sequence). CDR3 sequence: CASSRQGSTGELFF. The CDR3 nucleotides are TGTGCCAGCAGTCGACAGGGGAGCACCGGGGAGCTGTTTTTT.

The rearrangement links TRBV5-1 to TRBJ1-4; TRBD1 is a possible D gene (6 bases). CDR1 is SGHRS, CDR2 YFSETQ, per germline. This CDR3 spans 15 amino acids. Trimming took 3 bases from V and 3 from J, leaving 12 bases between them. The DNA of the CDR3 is TGCGCCAGCAGCTACTCACAGGGATCTAATGAAAAACTGTTTTTT. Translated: CASSYSQGSNEKLFF.

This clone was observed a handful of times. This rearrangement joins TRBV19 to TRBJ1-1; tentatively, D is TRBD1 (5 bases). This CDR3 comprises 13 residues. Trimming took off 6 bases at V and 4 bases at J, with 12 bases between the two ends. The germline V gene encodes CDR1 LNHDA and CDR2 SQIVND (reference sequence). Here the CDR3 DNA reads TGTGCCAGTAGCCAGACAGTAGGCACTGAAGCTTTCTTT. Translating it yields CASSQTVGTEAFF.

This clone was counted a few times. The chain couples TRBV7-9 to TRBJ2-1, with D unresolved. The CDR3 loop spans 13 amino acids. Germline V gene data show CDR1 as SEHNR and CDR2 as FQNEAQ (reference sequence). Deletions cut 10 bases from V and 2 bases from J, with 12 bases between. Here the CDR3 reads CATQLAAYNEQFF. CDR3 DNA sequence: TGTGCCACCCAGCTTGCGGCCTACAATGAGCAGTTCTTC. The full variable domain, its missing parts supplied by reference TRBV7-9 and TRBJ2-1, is DTGVSQNPRHKITKRGQNVTFRCDPISEHNRLYWYRQTLGQGPEFLTYFQNEAQLEKSRLLSDRFSAERPKGSFSTLEIQRTEQGDSAMYLCATQLAAYNEQFFGPGTRLTVL.

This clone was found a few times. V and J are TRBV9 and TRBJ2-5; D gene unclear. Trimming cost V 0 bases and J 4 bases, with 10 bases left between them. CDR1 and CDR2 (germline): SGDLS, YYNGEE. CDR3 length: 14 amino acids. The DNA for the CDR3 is TGTGCCAGCAGCGTAGTGGGTGGCGGAGAGACCCAGTACTTC. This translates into CASSVVGGGETQYF.

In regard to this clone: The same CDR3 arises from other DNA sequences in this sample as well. The CDR3 loop reads CASSLDRGGYGYTF. The CDR3 bases are TGCGCCAGCAGCTTGGATAGGGGGGGCTATGGCTACACCTTC. The rearrangement joins TRBV5-1 to TRBJ1-2; weak D call: TRBD1 (6 bases). Germline V gene sequence: CDR1 SGHRS, CDR2 YFSETQ. The V and J ends lost 0 bases and 4 bases respectively, with 10 bases between them. The CDR3 extends over 14 amino acids.

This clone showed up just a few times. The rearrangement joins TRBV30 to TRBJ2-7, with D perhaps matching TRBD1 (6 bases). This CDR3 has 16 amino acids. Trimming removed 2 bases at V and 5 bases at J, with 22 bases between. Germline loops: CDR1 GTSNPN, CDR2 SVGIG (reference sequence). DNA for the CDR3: TGTGCCTGGAGTCCCCACCAGGTGGGAAAGGGGGACGAGCAGTACTTC. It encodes CAWSPHQVGKGDEQYF.

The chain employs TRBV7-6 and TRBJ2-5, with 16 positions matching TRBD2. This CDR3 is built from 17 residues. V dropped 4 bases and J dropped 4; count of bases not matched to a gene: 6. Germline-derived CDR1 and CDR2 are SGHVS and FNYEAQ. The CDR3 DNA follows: TGTGCCAGCAGCTCAGCCGGGACTAGCGGGGGGGGAGAGACCCAGTACTTC. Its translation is CASSSAGTSGGGETQYF.